The clone carrying this TCR beta chain was seen ten or more times. The time point here: newly diagnosed GD, antithyroid drugs for less than 3 months. The TCR library used RNA extracted from PBMCs. The data derive from a study of regulatory T cells in long-lasting Graves disease. Researchers made TCR beta libraries by using iRepertoire HTBI primers and running Arm-PCR on CDR3 regions. TCRdb itself ran the multiplex PCR reads through MiXCR, one entry per CDR3 protein. The sample has hundreds of thousands of distinct CDR3 sequences, about 15% seen once. Trimming took 6 bases from V and 5 from J; bases not matched to a gene: 6. Germline CDR1 is MNHNS and CDR2 is SASEGT. The CDR3 is 15 amino acids. Separately, the same data were catalogued under a study of T cells in Graves' hyperthyroidism and ophthalmopathy. As that report states: Blood also held most thyroid clonotypes expanded beyond 0.001.

The rearrangement joins TRBV6-1 to TRBJ2-7, with 14 bases aligning to TRBD2. This clonotype was sampled from a man younger than 35 with Graves disease. Sequences were derived from peripheral blood mononuclear cells (PBMCs), sampled at new diagnosis, from a patient treated with antithyroid drugs. CDR3 region: CASRPGLAGVDEQYF. The CDR3 DNA sequence: TGTGCCAGCAGGCCGGGACTAGCGGGAGTAGACGAGCAGTACTTC.